These 20 T cell receptor beta chains came from one sample sequenced in a study of graft-versus-host responses after intestinal transplantation. Which antigens these TCRs recognize remains unknown. Some clones are missing from TCRdb's copy, which holds only in-frame ones; the method was immunoSEQ multiplex PCR. The sample consists of about 71,000 clones, less than 95% of them appearing once. The sample was unstimulated CD8+ T cells sorted from spleen or lymph node cells, taken before intestinal transplant. The receptors derive from a human donor who received an intestinal transplant.

V usage is TRBV9 and J usage is TRBJ2-7; tentatively, D is TRBD2 (5 bases). V lost 0 bases and J 0 bases, leaving 10 bases between the germline ends. This CDR3 has 15 amino acids. The germline V gene has CDR1 SGDLS and CDR2 YYNGEE. This CDR3 is CASSVGAGSSYEQYF. CDR3 DNA sequence: TGTGCCAGCAGCGTAGGCGCGGGTTCCTCCTACGAGCAGTACTTC.

V gene TRBV9 combines with J gene TRBJ2-1; perhaps TRBD2 as D (6 bases). The CDR3 totals 17 residues. Germline CDR1 is SGDLS and CDR2 is YYNGEE. The V gene lost 0 bases and the J gene lost 8 bases, with 21 bases spanning the gap. This chain's CDR3 is CASSVVGGDGGRHEQFF. The CDR3 region has the DNA TGTGCCAGCAGCGTAGTAGGAGGGGATGGAGGGAGACATGAGCAGTTCTTC.

This chain joins TRBV10-2 and TRBJ2-7, with a weak D call TRBD2 (6 bases). The V end lost 4 bases, the J end lost 6 bases, and 16 bases lay between the germline ends. The CDR3 runs 14 residues. Germline V CDR1 and CDR2: WSHSY, SAAADI. In DNA, the CDR3 is TGCGCCAGCAGTGGGGCCACGGGGGTATCCGAGCAGTACTTC. Protein: CASSGATGVSEQYF.

The V call is TRBV6-6, the J call TRBJ1-5; tentative D call: TRBD1 (5 bases). Germline CDR1 reads MNHNY; CDR2 reads SVGAGI (reference sequence). CDR3 length: 13 amino acids. V was cut by 7 bases and J by 6 bases, with 13 bases left in between. DNA of the CDR3: TGTGCCAGCACTCAGGGATTTAGTCAGCCCCAGCATTTT. It translates to CASTQGFSQPQHF.

This clone came up once. V usage is TRBV5-6 and J usage is TRBJ2-3; TRBD2 matches at 11 bases. Per the germline V gene, CDR1 is SGHDT and CDR2 is YYEEEE. The CDR3 is 15 residues long. With V trimmed by 4 bases and J by 3 bases, 4 bases remained unmatched. The CDR3 region has the DNA TGTGCCAGCAGCCTAGCGGGGGGCGTAACAGATACGCAGTATTTT. Protein: CASSLAGGVTDTQYF.

This clone was recorded once. The chain has TRBV4-1 and TRBJ2-1, with 12 positions matching TRBD2. V shed 4 bases, J shed 3 bases, and the junction held 7 bases outside the gene matches. CDR1 and CDR2 (germline): MGHRA, YSYEKL. The CDR3 is 17 amino acids. The CDR3 here is CASSLETSGGYYNEQFF. Written as DNA, the CDR3 is TGCGCCAGCAGCCTAGAAACTAGCGGGGGGTACTACAATGAGCAGTTCTTC.

The chain carries TRBV9 and TRBJ1-4, with D maybe TRBD1 (6 bases). Germline CDR1 is SGDLS and CDR2 is YYNGEE. Trimming stripped 0 bases from V and 4 bases from J, with 7 bases between. The CDR3 extends over 14 amino acids. CDR3 DNA sequence: TGTGCCAGCAGCGTAGGACAGGTTAATGAAAAACTGTTTTTT. Its protein is CASSVGQVNEKLFF.

The genes are TRBV9 and TRBJ1-1, with 11 nucleotides matching TRBD1. Germline V gene sequence: CDR1 SGDLS, CDR2 YYNGEE. CDR3 size: 13 residues. The V segment lost 4 bases and the J segment 11 bases; nucleotides outside the gene matches: 7. The CDR3 reads CASSLGTGGDAFF. In DNA, the CDR3 is TGTGCCAGCAGCCTAGGGACAGGGGGAGATGCTTTCTTT.

The gene calls are TRBV13 and TRBJ2-5, with TRBD2 matching over 7 bases. TRBJ2-7 explains the end of the DNA better; the J call may be wrong. The CDR3 loop spans 14 amino acids. CDR1 and CDR2 from the germline V gene are PRHDT and FYEKMQ (reference sequence). CDR3 in amino acids: CASSPLAGDYEQYF. The DNA of the CDR3 is TGTGCCAGCAGCCCCCTCGCGGGGGACTACGAGCAGTACTTC.

J is TRBJ2-7 and V is TRBV7-8; 7 bases fit TRBD1. The CDR3 sequence is 18 residues long. Germline V CDR1 and CDR2: SGHVS, FQNEAQ. After removal of 4 bases from V and 1 base from J, the junction contained 16 bases not matched to a gene. The chain's CDR3 is CASSSLHQTGFLSYEQYF. CDR3 in DNA: TGTGCCAGCAGCTCGCTTCATCAGACAGGGTTTTTGTCCTACGAGCAGTACTTC.

The rearrangement joins TRBV27 to TRBJ2-7, with D perhaps TRBD2 (5 bases). The CDR3 is 15 amino acids. Trimming left V 2 bases short and J 5 bases short, with 16 bases between. CDR1 and CDR2 (germline): MNHEY, SMNVEV (reference sequence). The CDR3 sequence is CASSLGPSSGDEQYF. In DNA form, the CDR3 reads TGTGCCAGCAGTTTAGGTCCTTCCTCCGGGGACGAGCAGTACTTC.

This clone was recorded once. This chain links TRBV12-5 with TRBJ2-7, with TRBD1 matching over 9 bases. The CDR3 is 15 amino acids. V gave up 1 base and J gave up 3 bases; unmatched junction bases: 4. CDR1 LGHNT and CDR2 FRNRAP come from the germline V gene. The CDR3 DNA reads as TGTGCTAGTGGTTTGGAGGGACAGGGAGTCTACGAGCAGTACTTC. Translated: CASGLEGQGVYEQYF.

In this sample, this clone turned up once. The V gene is TRBV5-6, the J gene TRBJ1-2; D possibly corresponds to TRBD1 (6 bases). Per the germline V gene, CDR1 is SGHDT and CDR2 is YYEEEE. There are 16 residues in the CDR3. Deletions cut 4 bases from V and 0 bases from J, with 16 bases between. CDR3 residues: CASSRRQERSNYGYTF. The CDR3, as DNA: TGTGCCAGCAGCCGCAGACAGGAGAGATCTAACTATGGCTACACCTTC.

The chain employs TRBV27 and TRBJ2-5, with D hard to call. The CDR3 totals 13 residues. The germline V gene encodes CDR1 MNHEY and CDR2 SMNVEV (reference sequence). Trimming pared 3 bases from V and 2 bases from J, leaving 7 bases between. CDR3 loop: CASSFAGQETQYF. CDR3 nucleotide sequence: TGTGCCAGCAGTTTCGCAGGTCAAGAGACCCAGTACTTC.

The chain recombines TRBV27 with TRBJ2-7, with a weak D call TRBD2 (6 bases). Germline CDR1 reads MNHEY; CDR2 reads SMNVEV (reference sequence). Trimming left V 0 bases short and J 3 bases short, with 6 bases between. This CDR3 has 13 amino acids. Written as DNA, the CDR3 is TGTGCCAGCAGTTTATCGGGGGGCTACGAGCAGTACTTC. This codes for CASSLSGGYEQYF.

This clone was seen a few times. The V and J genes are TRBV5-8 and TRBJ1-5; D is unclear. From germline, CDR1 is SGHTS and CDR2 YDEGEE. The CDR3 consists of 11 residues. V was cut by 4 bases and J by 3 bases, with 2 bases left in between. The CDR3 region has the DNA TGTGCCAGCAGCCTCAATCAGCCCCAGCATTTT. This encodes CASSLNQPQHF.

The chain combines TRBV4-2 with TRBJ2-3; weak D call: TRBD2 (5 bases). Trimming pared 0 bases from V and 0 bases from J, leaving 10 bases between. This CDR3 is built from 16 residues. Germline V CDR1 and CDR2: LGHNA, YNFKEQ. CDR3 region: CASSQEGSGSTDTQYF. CDR3 DNA: TGTGCCAGCAGCCAAGAGGGGAGTGGAAGCACAGATACGCAGTATTTT.

The CDR3 sequence: CASSARLASSTDTQYF. CDR3 DNA: TGTGCCAGCAGCGCGAGGCTAGCGAGTAGCACAGATACGCAGTATTTT. This chain connects TRBV9 to TRBJ2-3; D is perhaps TRBD2 (6 bases). The V gene's germline CDR1 is SGDLS and CDR2 YYNGEE. V was cut by 3 bases and J by 0 bases, with 14 bases left in between. This CDR3 spans 16 amino acids.

This chain links TRBV6-5 with TRBJ1-2, with D perhaps TRBD1 (5 bases). The ends were cut back, 6 bases at V and 8 bases at J, with 19 bases in the middle. Looked up from germline, CDR1 is MNHEY and CDR2 is SVGAGI. This CDR3 is built from 14 residues. Here the CDR3 DNA reads TGTGCCAGCAGCTACCTACAAGGGGTTTGGGGCTACACCTTC. Amino acids: CASSYLQGVWGYTF.

This clone turned up a few times. The chain is built from TRBV6-5 and TRBJ2-1; D remains ambiguous. The CDR3 totals 11 residues. CDR1 and CDR2 from the germline V gene are MNHEY and SVGAGI. V shed 6 bases and J shed 9 bases, with 9 bases lying between them. As DNA, the CDR3 is TGTGCCAGCAGCAGTAGACTTGAGCAGTTCTTC. This sequence encodes CASSSRLEQFF.